This TCR beta chain emerged from a study of OX40 agonist ivuxolimab in advanced cancers. Study summary: Patients were treated with intravenous ivuxolimab, dosed at 0.01 to 10 mg/kg and infused every 2 weeks. Study findings and constraints: Among the lowest peripheral clonal expansion occurred in 0.1-3.0 mg/kg partial responders.

Comment on this clone: What it binds is not known. Distinct nucleotide sequences in the sample also encode this CDR3.

Profiling relied on immunoSEQ multiplex PCR, and the TCRdb table lists in-frame clones only, not all of them. This table holds approximately 50,000 clones, roughly 80% found once. Trimming left V 5 bases short and J 0 bases short, with 16 bases between. From germline, CDR1 is MDHEN and CDR2 SYDVKM. The CDR3 totals 16 residues. The sample here was CD4+ or CD8+ T cells sorted from blood, taken in a trial of the OX40 agonist ivuxolimab. V usage is TRBV28 and J usage is TRBJ1-2, with D possibly TRBD1 on 6 matching bases. The origin of this receptor is an adult with an advanced solid tumor such as melanoma, head and neck, liver or kidney cancer. CDR3 region: CASSAGGGGANYGYTF. CDR3 nucleotides: TGTGCCAGCAGTGCAGGTGGGGGCGGGGCTAACTATGGCTACACCTTC.